A selection of T cell receptor beta chains follows, all from one sample in a study of shared clonotypes between healthy human individuals. Sequenced by immunoSEQ multiplex PCR; TCRdb stores in-frame clones only, minus some. The table lists roughly 410,000 clones, 95% to 97% of them singletons. Sequencing input: memory CD8+ T cells sorted from blood. Receptor source: a man aged 25 to 40 in good health. Each CDR3 is given with its conserved first and last residue. D genes are given only for firm matches. Not all rows give a size; the values are once, few, many and, for expanded clones, a class.

clone size	V gene	J gene	D gene	CDR3 DNA	CDR3 protein
NA	TRBV5-1	TRBJ2-1	NA	TGCGCCAGCAGCTTGAGCCAGTTCAATGAGCAGTTCTTC	CASSLSQFNEQFF
NA	TRBV5-1	TRBJ2-1	NA	TGCGCCAGCAGAGGCAATGAGCAGTTCTTC	CASRGNEQFF
NA	TRBV12-5	TRBJ1-4	TRBD1	TGTGCTAGTGGTTTGGTAGACAGGGCAAATGAAAAACTGTTTTTT	CASGLVDRANEKLFF
NA	TRBV19	TRBJ2-3	NA	TGTGCCAGTAAGGAATGGGGGGGCATGACAGATACGCAGTATTTT	CASKEWGGMTDTQYF
once	TRBV30	TRBJ2-4	NA	TGTGCCTGGAGTAGGATAGACAGGGTTCGCGGGGGACCGCCGGGAGGGGTAAGGGACATTCAGTACTTC	CAWSRIDRVRGGPPGGVRDIQYF
NA	TRBV7-6	TRBJ2-1	NA	TGTGCCAGCAGCTTCTCCCTGAGGGACTACAATGAGCAGTTCTTC	CASSFSLRDYNEQFF
NA	TRBV30	TRBJ1-1	NA	TGTGCCTGGACTCATTCGGGGGGGCCTTCAGCTTTCTTT	CAWTHSGGPSAFF
NA	TRBV7-9	TRBJ2-1	TRBD1	TGTGCCAGCAGCTTCCGGGAGGGACAGGGGATTATTGATGAGCAGTTCTTC	CASSFREGQGIIDEQFF
NA	TRBV6-5	TRBJ1-1	NA	TGTGCCAGCAGTCAGACTTCGGAATTTGCTTTCTTT	CASSQTSEFAFF
once	TRBV10-3	TRBJ2-7	NA	TGTGCCGTCGGACACCCCGTCTCCTACGAGCAGTACTTC	CAVGHPVSYEQYF
NA	TRBV19	TRBJ2-7	NA	TGTGCCAGTAGTAGATCCCCCCTTAATACCTACGAGCAGTACTTC	CASSRSPLNTYEQYF
NA	TRBV6-8	TRBJ1-3	NA	TGTGCCAGCAGGATGGGAAGGGAGGAAGGTCGTCGAAACACCATATATTTT	CASRMGREEGRRNTIYF
NA	TRBV5-1	TRBJ2-3	TRBD1	TGCGCCAGCAGCTTGGGTAGACAGGGCCGCACAGATACGCAGTATTTT	CASSLGRQGRTDTQYF
NA	TRBV5-1	TRBJ2-5	NA	TGCGCCAGCAGCTCGGACCAGCCCTCGGAGACCCAGTACTTC	CASSSDQPSETQYF
once	TRBV4-1	TRBJ2-2	TRBD2	TGCGCCAGCAGCCACAGATTAATAAAACTAGCGGGAGACCCCCTGATCGGGGAGCTGTTTTTT	CASSHRLIKLAGDPLIGELFF
NA	TRBV10-3	TRBJ1-4	TRBD1	TGTGCCATCAGTGAGAAGACAGGGGGCGAAAAACTGTTTTTT	CAISEKTGGEKLFF
NA	TRBV18	TRBJ2-3	NA	TGTGCCAGCTCACCACCCGGACTAATCCCAGATACGCAGTATTTT	CASSPPGLIPDTQYF
NA	TRBV20-1	TRBJ2-7	NA	TGCAGCGCTGCAGCAGCCTACGAGCAGTACTTC	CSAAAAYEQYF
NA	TRBV5-8	TRBJ2-5	NA	TGTGCCAGCAGCTGGGGGGCGGGTCGGGAGGAGACCCAGTACTTC	CASSWGAGREETQYF
NA	TRBV19	TRBJ1-5	NA	TGTGCCAGTAGTATAAGGGTTAACCAGCCCCAGCATTTT	CASSIRVNQPQHF
NA	TRBV19	TRBJ2-3	NA	TGTGCCAGTAGTATAGGATGGGGAATTGGTGGTAGGACAGATACGCAGTATTTT	CASSIGWGIGGRTDTQYF
NA	TRBV5-6	TRBJ2-7	TRBD1	TGTGCCAGCACTCGGGGCGGGACAGGGGAAACCTACGAGCAGTACTTC	CASTRGGTGETYEQYF
NA	TRBV28	TRBJ1-3	NA	TGTGCCAGCAGTTTACGGGGACACTCTGGAAACACCATATATTTT	CASSLRGHSGNTIYF
NA	TRBV2	TRBJ1-1	NA	TGTGCCAGCAACCGACAGGCGGTGAACACTGAAGCTTTCTTT	CASNRQAVNTEAFF
NA	TRBV29-1	TRBJ2-3	TRBD2	TGCAGCGTTTCCAGCGGGAGGGGAACAGATACGCAGTATTTT	CSVSSGRGTDTQYF
NA	TRBV19	TRBJ2-3	TRBD2	TGTGCCAGTAGTCCCACTAGCGGCACAGATACGCAGTATTTT	CASSPTSGTDTQYF
NA	TRBV6-1	TRBJ1-2	NA	TGTGCCAGCAGTCAACAGGTGGTACACACCTTC	CASSQQVVHTF